One TCR beta chain is described in this entry. V was cut by 6 bases and J by 2 bases, with 7 bases left in between. CDR3 length equals 12 residues. Germline-derived CDR1 and CDR2 are MNHEY and SMNVEV (reference sequence). The sample is drawn from a study of cytomegalovirus exposure and HLA in healthy donors. PCR primers comprised 60 Vbeta and 13 Jbeta primers. Assay used: immunoSEQ multiplex PCR; TCRdb lists only in-frame clones, some missing. Of approximately 120,000 clones listed, 80% are singletons. Sequenced input: PBMCs. The sequence was obtained from a man aged 30-40 years in good health and CMV-seropositive. This sequence joins TRBV27 and TRBJ1-2; D not certain. Here the CDR3 reads CASSVLNYGYTF. CDR3 coding DNA: TGTGCCAGCAGCGTTCTCAACTATGGCTACACCTTC.